This T cell receptor (beta chain) was obtained from a study of regulatory T cells in long-lasting Graves disease (dated by TCRdb to the early 2020s). About the full investigation: Patients with newly diagnosed Graves' disease had been on antithyroid drugs for under 3 months. This study used TCR sequencing and RNA sequencing of peripheral blood to compare persistent Graves' disease patients against newly diagnosed Graves' disease patients. The study was registered as a clinical trial and conducted in China. A total of 35 or so samples were covered by TCR sequencing, comprising roughly 13 persistent and some 20 newly diagnosed Graves' disease patients. What the study reported, not specific to this receptor: Persistent patients shared more public clonotypes among themselves (around 3,000) than newly diagnosed patients did (more than 850). Persistent Graves' disease patients showed lower TCR Shannon entropy and fewer highly expanded clones than newly diagnosed patients, suggesting clonal expansion. TRBV28, TRBJ1-2 and TRBJ2-5 were preferentially used in persistent disease, while TRBV20-1 and TRBJ2-1 were favored in newly diagnosed disease. Sequencing and analysis were restricted to the TCR beta chain. The authors acknowledged the small sample size as a limitation that may reduce accuracy. Because the primary lesion, thyroid tissue, could not be accessed, the study looked at peripheral blood alone.

This clonotype was found many times. It lacks a known antigen. Base qualities are missing; no much larger clone stands one base away. Library construction relied on multiplex PCR. Sequencer: Illumina HiSeq 4000. iRepertoire HTBI primers and Arm-PCR amplification of CDR3 regions were used to construct TCR beta libraries. PCR products were gel purified before sequencing. In the source study's methods: A total of around 59 TRBV and approximately 15 TRBJ segments were identified across samples and were used for gene usage analysis of CDR3 amino acid clonotypes. COPE and FqMerger were used to merge the filtered high-quality paired reads into contigs. Contigs were aligned with BLAST to IMGT TRBV, TRBD and TRBJ reference genes, and CDR3 was defined per IMGT. Any clonotype with a frequency above 0.1% was counted as a highly expanded clone. Shannon entropy served as the measure of repertoire diversity, while the Gini coefficient captured V-J evenness. Clonotypes shared by more than one individual were considered public. The public reads were quality trimmed at Q25 with fastp and then assembled into clones with MiXCR by TCRdb, keeping productive beta chains. CDR3 protein sequences are deduplicated, and each keeps its most common genes and DNA. The V and J calls reflect TCRdb's pipeline rather than the authors' work. The sample has about 540,000 distinct CDR3 sequences on record, about 13% of them singletons. More than 8.5% of the sample is taken by the ten largest.

From cysteine to phenylalanine, the CDR3 is 14 amino acids long. Just the 42-base CDR3 DNA is kept, in frame starting at base 1. CDR1 is given as MNHEY and CDR2 as SMNVEV, both from the germline V gene (reference sequence). Between the V and J ends, shortened by 3 bases and 7 bases respectively, the junction contains 16 bases. According to the study, the label for this sample's time point signals: newly diagnosed GD, antithyroid drugs for less than 3 months. For both TCR sequencing and RNA sequencing, RNA was extracted from PBMCs in TRIzol. The diagnosis of Graves' disease was made according to American Thyroid Association guidelines. Patients for the study were recruited at an endocrinology department in Xi'an, China. Each patient gave about 8.1 milliliters of peripheral blood, collected in an EDTA anticoagulant tube. PBMCs were isolated by Ficoll Paque Plus density gradient separation without further T cell sorting. An Agilent 2100 Bioanalyzer and agarose gel were used to check RNA quality, and a NanoDrop 2000 was used to measure RNA concentration.

The sample was also reused in another study, on T cells in Graves' hyperthyroidism and ophthalmopathy. As the second study states: A patient counted as having stable Graves' hyperthyroidism if no progression to ophthalmopathy occurred over 18 months of follow-up. Hyperthyroidism patients were aged 18 to 65 years and newly diagnosed, with disease duration of less than 2 months. Any patient with an uncontrolled infection, another autoimmune disease, pregnancy or lactation was excluded. Diagnoses relied on clinical symptoms, serum thyroxine and TRAb, thyroid ultrasound and orbital computed tomography. For the first round of RT-PCR on the TCR CDR3, the HTBI primer set was used together with the Qiagen OneStep RT-PCR kit. Blood samples also contained most of the expanded thyroid clonotypes (frequency above 0.001), which suggests that blood repertoires may reflect thyroid immune responses. In cross-validation, a model built on a 13 V-J signature told ophthalmopathy apart from stable hyperthyroidism with under 90% sensitivity and roughly 83% specificity, and in testing the same model reached 80%/75%. In validation, the model predicted progression to ophthalmopathy with roughly 70% sensitivity and 72% to 75% specificity, a median of around six months before onset. To identify TCR V-J signatures that set the groups apart, the researchers used a discovery cohort of 95 to 100 patients, made up of under 50 with Graves' ophthalmopathy and 55 to 65 with stable Graves' hyperthyroidism. Whether ophthalmopathy could be predicted prospectively was tested in an independent validation cohort made up of under 20 hyperthyroidism patients plus 17 patients who later progressed to ophthalmopathy. For training and testing, the 100 or so patients in the discovery cohort were randomly divided in a 7:3 ratio. In about 6 Graves' hyperthyroidism patients, the study also compared T-cell repertoires from thyroid tissue with T-cell repertoires from blood. Once sampling was done, hyperthyroidism patients were given methimazole at a starting dose of 30 mg daily, whereas ophthalmopathy patients were given high-dose intravenous methylprednisolone. A second multiplex PCR round built the libraries, followed by size selection and purification. Paired-end sequencing of the libraries was performed with 100 bp reads on an Illumina HiSeq2000. SOAPnuke was used to process the raw data, removing reads that contained adapters or uncalled bases, had a mean Phred below 15, or lacked an exact match to the constant primer or identifier. High-quality paired reads were merged using COPE v1.2.5, and each unique nucleotide sequence was defined as a clonotype. MiTCR v1.1 was used to align the clonotypes against IMGT TRBV, TRBD and TRBJ reference segments. The analysis was restricted to V-J combinations with a frequency above 0.0001, which together covered around 99% of the repertoires. A TCS score was defined as the ratio of F50 (clonal expansion) to E x V (chaos), with BLOSUM62-based TCRdist applied between CDR3 peptides within each V-J. Welch's t-statistics and random forest reduced 450 to 600 V-J features to 13, which were used in a naive Bayes classifier (R e1071). No statistical method was used to fix the sample size in advance, and group allocation was not hidden from the investigators. According to the paper, TCR Vbeta CDR3 sequencing was carried out on 135 peripheral blood samples, which came from approximately 43 ophthalmopathy, around 74 hyperthyroidism and approximately 17 progressor patients.

The input for sequencing was peripheral blood mononuclear cells (PBMCs), taken at new diagnosis, from a patient treated with antithyroid drugs. The rearrangement joined TRBV27 to TRBJ2-7, with the D call tentatively TRBD1 or TRBD2, each fitting 5 bases. This TCR was sampled from a man younger than 45 with Graves disease. Donor details come from another sample of the same person, matched by shared clones. The DNA sequence follows: TGTGCCAGCAGTTTTGGGGGAAGCTCCGGAGAGCAGTACTTC. This encodes CASSFGGSSGEQYF.